Below, one T cell receptor (beta chain) is given with its context. Its antigen is still unknown. The data originate from a study of cytomegalovirus exposure and HLA in healthy donors. Study-wide results and caveats: It was in a later analysis that TCR association rates were seen to vary by HLA locus, highest for DRB1 and lowest for HLA-C. A likely sequencing artifact accounted for one observed cluster of highly shared sequence variants.

Amplification used 60 Vbeta primers and 13 Jbeta primers. TCRdb's table, derived via immunoSEQ multiplex PCR, lists solely in-frame clones and lacks some. This sample has 110,000 to 150,000 clones, with roughly 70% found just once. Germline assignment: CDR1 GTSNPN and CDR2 SVGIG (reference sequence). V lost 5 bases, J lost 0 bases, and 24 bases lay in between. This CDR3 contains 18 residues. Despite likely unrecorded immune exposures, the donors were nominally healthy at the time of sampling. Material: PBMCs. This clonotype originated in a man in his 60s in good health and CMV-seronegative. The V call is TRBV30, the J call TRBJ2-3; a possible D gene is TRBD2 (5 bases). The CDR3 here is CAWGPWVARETSTDTQYF. The CDR3 nucleotides read TGTGCCTGGGGGCCCTGGGTAGCGCGAGAGACTAGCACAGATACGCAGTATTTT.